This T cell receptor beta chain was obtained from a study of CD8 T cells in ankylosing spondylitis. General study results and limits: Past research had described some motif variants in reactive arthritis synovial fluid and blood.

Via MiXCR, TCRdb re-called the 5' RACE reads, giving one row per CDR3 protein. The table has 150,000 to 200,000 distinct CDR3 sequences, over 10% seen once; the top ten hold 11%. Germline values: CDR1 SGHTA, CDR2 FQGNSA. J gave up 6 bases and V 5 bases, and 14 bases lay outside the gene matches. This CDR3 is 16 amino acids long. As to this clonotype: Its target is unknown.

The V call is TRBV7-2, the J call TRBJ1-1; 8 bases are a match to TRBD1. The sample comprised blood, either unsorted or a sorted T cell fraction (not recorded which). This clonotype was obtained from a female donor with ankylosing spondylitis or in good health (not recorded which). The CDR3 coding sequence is TGTGCCAGCAGCCCACTTTACGGACAGGGTGATGCTGAAGCTTTCTTT. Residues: CASSPLYGQGDAEAFF.